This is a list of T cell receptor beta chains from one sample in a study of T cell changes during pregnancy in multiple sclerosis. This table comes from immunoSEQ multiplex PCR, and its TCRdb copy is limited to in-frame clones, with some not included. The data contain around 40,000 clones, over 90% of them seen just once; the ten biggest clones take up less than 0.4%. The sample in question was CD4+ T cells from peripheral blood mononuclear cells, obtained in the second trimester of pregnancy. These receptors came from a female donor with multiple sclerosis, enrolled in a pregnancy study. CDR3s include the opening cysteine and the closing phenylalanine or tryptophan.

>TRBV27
CASSSRPTGVNNSPLHF
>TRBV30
CAWGPGPPSGANVLTF
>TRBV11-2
CASRAGRGARTEAFF
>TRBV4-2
CASTPGRDNYGYTF
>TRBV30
CASNSDNGSPLHF
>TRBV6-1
CASSEGHYYSGNTIYF
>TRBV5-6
CASSPIAGGAKNIQYF
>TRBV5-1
CASSLATAGAQYF
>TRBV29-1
CSLPSYGCSNQPQHF
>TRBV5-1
CASSLGLQGQNTEAFF
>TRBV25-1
CASGQGYGYTF
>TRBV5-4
CASSLDPIGLAGGSGEQFF
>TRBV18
CASSPEAVPGGYTF
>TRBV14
CASSQVELRPYEQYF
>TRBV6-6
CASSGTGLGNTIYF
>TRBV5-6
CASSFPDRVAEQYF
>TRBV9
CASSPRTARGTGELFF
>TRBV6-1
CASSALWTGSSGNTIYF
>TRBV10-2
CASGRQGATNEKLFF
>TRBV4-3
CASSQEGGGGYTF
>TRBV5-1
CASSLWVGGDTEAFF
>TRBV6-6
CASSPQGGEGNQPQHF
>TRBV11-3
CASSSGLAGVYTQYF
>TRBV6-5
CASSYSLGQNQQQFF